This T cell receptor (beta chain) was identified in a study of CD8+ T cells in alopecia areata. Broader study findings: Uncertain still, given a single nonresponder, is whether baseline CD8+ expansion links to response. Greater clonality was observed in lesional scalp samples, especially alopecia totalis/universalis, versus normal scalp.

Worth noting for this clone: The target antigen is unknown.

Treatment defined: oral pan-JAK inhibitor, 5-10 mg twice daily. Peripheral blood and lesional scalp punch biopsies were taken from alopecia areata patients. The CDR3 covers 13 residues. CDR1 and CDR2 (germline): MRHNA, SNTAGT. The V and J ends lost 0 bases and 9 bases respectively, with 10 bases between them. Reverse transcribed after extraction, RNA yielded cDNA as the sequencing template. Repertoires were generated with immunoSEQ multiplex PCR, while TCRdb's copy carries only in-frame clones and drops some. Found here are 200,000 to 250,000 clones, roughly 56% of them singletons; the top ten hold more than 1.5%.

The V and J genes are TRBV6-4 and TRBJ2-3, with D hard to call. The sequence derives from a human donor with alopecia areata. Sequenced material: CD4+ T cells sorted from blood, taken at week 4, from a patient treated with tofacitinib. The DNA of the CDR3 is TGTGCCAGCAGTGACTCGTGGAGTGGAACGCAGTATTTT. Encoded protein: CASSDSWSGTQYF.